The 18 T cell receptor beta chains given below trace back to one sample, sequenced in a study of cytomegalovirus exposure and HLA in healthy donors. Amplification used 60 Vbeta primers and 13 Jbeta primers. Some clones are missing from TCRdb's copy, which holds only in-frame ones; the method was immunoSEQ multiplex PCR. The repertoire holds about 110,000 clones, with around 83% as singletons. What was sequenced was PBMCs. These receptors were collected from an older woman in good health and CMV-seropositive.

The table lists this clone with a few counts. The V and J genes are TRBV19 and TRBJ1-5; D possibly corresponds to TRBD1 (5 bases). The CDR3 contains 15 residues. CDR1 and CDR2 (germline): LNHDA, SQIVND (reference sequence). V was pared by 3 bases and J by 6 bases, with 15 bases between. The CDR3 reads CASSIGGAAGQPQHF. CDR3 bases: TGTGCCAGTAGTATTGGAGGGGCAGCAGGTCAGCCCCAGCATTTT.

This clone has only one observation. The rearrangement joins TRBV7-6 to TRBJ2-2, with 8 bases that match TRBD2. The ends lost 4 bases at V and 3 bases at J; junction bases unmatched: 10. From germline, CDR1 is SGHVS and CDR2 FNYEAQ. This CDR3 spans 17 amino acids. CDR3 in DNA: TGTGCCAGCAGCTCAACCGTCACTAGCGGACACACCGGGGAGCTGTTTTTT. The encoded protein is CASSSTVTSGHTGELFF. The full variable domain, in which reference TRBV7-6 and TRBJ2-2 provide the parts outside the CDR3, is GAGVSQSPRYKVTKRGQDVALRCDPISGHVSLYWYRQALGQGPEFLTYFNYEAQQDKSGLPNDRFSAERPEGSISTLTIQRTEQRDSAMYRCASSSTVTSGHTGELFFGEGSRLTVL.

The chain is built from TRBV5-1 and TRBJ1-2; 9 nucleotides match TRBD1. Trimming took 0 bases from V and 4 from J; bases not matched to a gene: 7. This CDR3 is built from 16 residues. Per germline, CDR1 SGHRS and CDR2 YFSETQ. The DNA of the CDR3 is TGCGCCAGCAGCTTGGGTGGGACAGGGTCCCCCTATGGCTACACCTTC. Residues: CASSLGGTGSPYGYTF.

This chain connects TRBV5-1 to TRBJ2-5; D is perhaps TRBD2 (5 bases). The CDR3 loop spans 14 amino acids. Deletions cut 1 base from V and 0 bases from J, with 7 bases between. The germline CDR1 and CDR2 sequences are SGHRS and YFSETQ. CDR3 DNA sequence: TGCGCCAGCAGCTTGTCGGGAAACCAAGAGACCCAGTACTTC. Translation gives CASSLSGNQETQYF.

A single count supports this clone. The chain uses TRBV4-1 and TRBJ2-7; weak D call: TRBD1 (7 bases). Deletions cut 4 bases from V and 3 bases from J, with 19 bases between. The CDR3 covers 16 residues. CDR1 and CDR2 from the germline V gene are MGHRA and YSYEKL. Here the CDR3 reads CASSRSLRGVDYEQYF. CDR3 sequence (DNA): TGCGCCAGCAGCCGCAGTCTCAGGGGGGTCGACTACGAGCAGTACTTC.

J is TRBJ2-7 and V is TRBV28; 10 nucleotides align to TRBD1. CDR1 is MDHEN and CDR2 is SYDVKM in the germline V gene. V trimming: 4 bases; J trimming: 3 bases; junction bases outside the gene matches: 6. The CDR3 loop spans 15 amino acids. The CDR3 nucleotides read TGTGCCAGCAGTTCCGGGACAGGGGACCTCTACGAGCAGTACTTC. This gives the protein CASSSGTGDLYEQYF.

With regard to this clone: The junction departs from germline at one end; a sequencing error may be responsible. The chain is built from TRBV15 and TRBJ1-2, with D perhaps matching TRBD1 (6 bases). This CDR3 has 14 residues. The germline CDR1 and CDR2 sequences are LNHNV and YYDKDF (reference sequence). This CDR3 reads CVTGVTGQSYGYTF. CDR3 nucleotide sequence: TGTGTCACCGGCGTAACAGGACAGAGCTATGGCTACACCTTC.

The V call is TRBV2, the J call TRBJ2-4; D possibly corresponds to TRBD2 (6 bases). Germline V lookup: CDR1 SNHLY, CDR2 FYNNEI. Trimming removed 2 bases from V and 9 bases from J, with 8 bases in between. CDR3 length: 12 residues. The CDR3 region has the DNA TGTGCCAGCAGTGAATTGGGGGGCATTCAGTACTTC. Translation: CASSELGGIQYF.

The chain is built from TRBV5-5 and TRBJ2-7; TRBD1 matches 7 bases. The CDR3 covers 17 residues. V was pared by 3 bases and J by 3 bases, with 15 bases of the junction left unmatched. Germline lookup yields CDR1 SGHKS and CDR2 YYEKEE (reference sequence). CDR3 nucleotides: TGTGCCAGCAGCTGGGGGATGGACAGGTTTTTGGACTACGAGCAGTACTTC. Its translation is CASSWGMDRFLDYEQYF.

The chain recombines TRBV5-1 with TRBJ2-7, with no clear D. With 0 bases removed from V and 7 bases from J, the gap between germline ends came to 11 bases. The CDR3 covers 13 residues. CDR1 is SGHRS and CDR2 is YFSETQ in the germline V gene. Written as DNA, the CDR3 is TGCGCCAGCAGCTTGGAGCCGTCCCGGGAGCAGTACTTC. The encoded protein is CASSLEPSREQYF.

The chain carries TRBV1 and TRBJ1-1. TRBV1 has pseudogene status. This CDR3 comprises 16 residues. The CDR3 region is CTSSPRAGSLNTEAFF. In DNA form, the CDR3 reads TGCACCAGCAGCCCGCGGGCGGGCTCCTTGAACACTGAAGCTTTCTTT.

V and J are TRBV4-1 and TRBJ1-2; 10 nucleotides align to TRBD1. Trimming removed 0 bases from V and 4 bases from J; junction bases left unmatched: 2. CDR3 size: 15 residues. CDR1 and CDR2 (germline): MGHRA, YSYEKL. The CDR3 nucleotides are TGCGCCAGCAGCCAAGAGACAGGGGGCGGCTATGGCTACACCTTC. Translated: CASSQETGGGYGYTF.

The gene calls are TRBV30 and TRBJ1-3, with TRBD1 identical over 10 bases. The CDR3 loop spans 14 amino acids. The V gene's germline CDR1 is GTSNPN and CDR2 SVGIG (reference sequence). Trimming took 0 bases from V and 8 from J; bases not matched to a gene: 4. The CDR3 coding sequence is TGTGCCTGGAGTGTAATGACAGGGGGCTACACCATATATTTT. This translates into CAWSVMTGGYTIYF.

The chain joins TRBV7-2 to TRBJ2-5; a possible D gene is TRBD2 (6 bases). The CDR3 has 14 residues. The germline gives CDR1 SGHTA, CDR2 FQGNSA. V shed 0 bases and J shed 5 bases, with 10 bases lying between them. The CDR3 loop is CASSLAGGGETQYF. The DNA for the CDR3 is TGTGCCAGCAGCTTAGCGGGAGGAGGTGAGACCCAGTACTTC. Full variable domain (rest looked up from reference TRBV7-2 and TRBJ2-5): GAGVSQSPSNKVTEKGKDVELRCDPISGHTALYWYRQSLGQGLEFLIYFQGNSAPDKSGLPSDRFSAERTGGSVSTLTIQRTQQEDSAVYLCASSLAGGGETQYFGPGTRLLVL.

DNA for the CDR3: TGCGCCAGCCCTAGGGGCGGGAGCAACAATGAGCAGTTCTTC. As protein: CASPRGGSNNEQFF. The chain links TRBV10-1 to TRBJ2-1; 7 bases line up with TRBD2. Germline CDR1 is WNHNN and CDR2 is SYGVQD (reference sequence). The V gene end was trimmed by 8 bases and the J gene end by 5 bases; junction bases not matched to a gene: 9. This CDR3 contains 14 residues.

The chain joins TRBV4-2 to TRBJ2-1; no clear D. V lost 2 bases to trimming and J lost 9 bases, with 8 bases between them. The length of the CDR3 is 12 residues. CDR1 LGHNA and CDR2 YNFKEQ come from the germline V gene. CDR3 in amino acids: CASSQMASEQFF. For the CDR3, the DNA is TGTGCCAGCAGCCAAATGGCCAGTGAGCAGTTCTTC.

This chain uses TRBV7-3 with TRBJ1-1, with 11 bases that match TRBD1. Germline V gives CDR1 SGHTA, CDR2 FQGTGA. This CDR3 is built from 15 residues. V lost 5 bases, J lost 2 bases, and 4 bases stayed unmatched. CDR3 in amino acids: CASSIGTGGNTEAFF. As DNA, the CDR3 is TGTGCCAGCAGCATTGGGACAGGGGGTAACACTGAAGCTTTCTTT.

The CDR3 DNA is TGTGCCAGCAGCTTAGTAGGTAGCGGGCAGTACAATGAGCAGTTCTTC. Protein sequence: CASSLVGSGQYNEQFF. This chain joins TRBV7-2 and TRBJ2-1, with 7 nucleotides matching TRBD2. The CDR3 has 16 amino acids. CDR1 is SGHTA, CDR2 FQGNSA, per germline. V gave up 1 base and J gave up 4 bases; unmatched junction bases: 7.